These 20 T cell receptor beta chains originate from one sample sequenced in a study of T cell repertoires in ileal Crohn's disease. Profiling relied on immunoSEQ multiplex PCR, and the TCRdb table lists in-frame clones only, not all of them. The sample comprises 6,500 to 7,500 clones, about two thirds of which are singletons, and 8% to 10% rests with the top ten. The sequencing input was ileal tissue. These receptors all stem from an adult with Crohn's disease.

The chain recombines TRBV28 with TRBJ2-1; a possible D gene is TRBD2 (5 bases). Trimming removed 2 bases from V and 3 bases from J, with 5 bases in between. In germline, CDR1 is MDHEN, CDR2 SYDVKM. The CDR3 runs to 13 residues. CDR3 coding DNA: TGTGCCAGCAGTTTAGCGGGCTACAATGAGCAGTTCTTC. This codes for CASSLAGYNEQFF.

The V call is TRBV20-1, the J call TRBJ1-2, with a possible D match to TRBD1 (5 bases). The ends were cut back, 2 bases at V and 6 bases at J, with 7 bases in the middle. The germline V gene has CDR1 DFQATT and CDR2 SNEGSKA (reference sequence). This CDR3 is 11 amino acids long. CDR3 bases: TGCAGTGCTAGATTCAGGGATGGCTACACCTTC. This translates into CSARFRDGYTF.

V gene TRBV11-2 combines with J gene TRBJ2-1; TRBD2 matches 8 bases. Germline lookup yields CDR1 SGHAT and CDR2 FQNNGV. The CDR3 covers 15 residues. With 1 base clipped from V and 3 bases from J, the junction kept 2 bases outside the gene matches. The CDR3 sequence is CASSLVAGYYNEQFF. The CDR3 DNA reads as TGTGCCAGCAGCTTAGTAGCGGGGTACTACAATGAGCAGTTCTTC.

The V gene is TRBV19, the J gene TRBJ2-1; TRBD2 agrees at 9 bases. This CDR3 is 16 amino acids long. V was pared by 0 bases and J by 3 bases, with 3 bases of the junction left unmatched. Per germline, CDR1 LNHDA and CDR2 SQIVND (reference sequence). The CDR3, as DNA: TGTGCCAGTAGTATAGAAGCTAGCGGGAACTACAATGAGCAGTTCTTC. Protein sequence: CASSIEASGNYNEQFF. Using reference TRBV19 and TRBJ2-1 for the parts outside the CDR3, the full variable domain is DGGITQSPKYLFRKEGQNVTLSCEQNLNHDAMYWYRQDPGQGLRLIYYSQIVNDFQKGDIAEGYSVSREKKESFPLTVTSAQKNPTAFYLCASSIEASGNYNEQFFGPGTRLTVL.

The CDR3 region is CASGGGLAGGEGNIQYF. CDR3 in DNA: TGCGCCAGCGGCGGAGGGCTAGCGGGAGGGGAGGGAAACATTCAGTACTTC. This chain links TRBV5-1 with TRBJ2-4, with 12 bases lining up with TRBD2. V lost 7 bases and J lost 6; bases outside the gene matches: 14. The CDR3 spans 17 residues. Germline CDR1 reads SGHRS; CDR2 reads YFSETQ. The full variable domain, its missing parts supplied by reference TRBV5-1 and TRBJ2-4, is KAGVTQTPRYLIKTRGQQVTLSCSPISGHRSVSWYQQTPGQGLQFLFEYFSETQRNKGNFPGRFSGRQFSNSRSEMNVSTLELGDSALYLCASGGGLAGGEGNIQYFGAGTRLSVL.

This chain's CDR3 is CASSVGIEQFF. CDR3 bases: TGTGCCAGCAGCGTAGGTATTGAGCAGTTCTTC. The chain has TRBV9 and TRBJ2-1; D is unclear. From germline, CDR1 is SGDLS and CDR2 YYNGEE. With 0 bases removed from V and 9 bases from J, the gap between germline ends came to 4 bases. This CDR3 comprises 11 residues.

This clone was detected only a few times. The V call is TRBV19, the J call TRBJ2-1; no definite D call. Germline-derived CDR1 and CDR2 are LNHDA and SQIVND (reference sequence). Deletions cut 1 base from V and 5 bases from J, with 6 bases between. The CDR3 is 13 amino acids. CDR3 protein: CASSIGRNNEQFF. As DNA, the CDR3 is TGTGCCAGTAGTATAGGCAGGAACAATGAGCAGTTCTTC.

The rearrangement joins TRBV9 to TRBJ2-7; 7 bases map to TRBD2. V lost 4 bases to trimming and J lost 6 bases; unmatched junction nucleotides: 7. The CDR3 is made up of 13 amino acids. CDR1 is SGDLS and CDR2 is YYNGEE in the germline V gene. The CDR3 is CASSFGTIGEQYF. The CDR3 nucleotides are TGTGCCAGCAGCTTCGGGACTATCGGCGAGCAGTACTTC.

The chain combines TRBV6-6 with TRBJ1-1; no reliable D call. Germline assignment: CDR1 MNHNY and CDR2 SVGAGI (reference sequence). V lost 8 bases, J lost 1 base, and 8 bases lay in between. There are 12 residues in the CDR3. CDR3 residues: CASCTANTEAFF. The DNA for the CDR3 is TGTGCCAGCTGCACAGCGAACACTGAAGCTTTCTTT.

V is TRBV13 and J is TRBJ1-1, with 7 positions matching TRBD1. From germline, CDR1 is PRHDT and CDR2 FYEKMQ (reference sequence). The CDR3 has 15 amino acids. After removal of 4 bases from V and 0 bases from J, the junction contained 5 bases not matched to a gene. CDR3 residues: CASSSPGQLNTEAFF. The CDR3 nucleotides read TGTGCCAGCAGCTCGCCGGGACAGCTGAACACTGAAGCTTTCTTT.

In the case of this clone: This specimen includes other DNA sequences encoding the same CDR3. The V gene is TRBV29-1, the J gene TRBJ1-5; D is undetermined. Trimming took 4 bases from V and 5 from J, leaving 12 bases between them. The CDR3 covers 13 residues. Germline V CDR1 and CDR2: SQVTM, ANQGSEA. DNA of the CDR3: TGCAGCGTTGTCGGAGGAAGAGATCAGCCCCAGCATTTT. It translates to CSVVGGRDQPQHF.

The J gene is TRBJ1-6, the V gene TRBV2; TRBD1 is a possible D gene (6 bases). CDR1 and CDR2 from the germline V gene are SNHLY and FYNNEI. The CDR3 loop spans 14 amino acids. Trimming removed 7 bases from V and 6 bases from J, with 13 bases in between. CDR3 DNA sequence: TGTGCCAGCACCACAGGGTCGGGTAATTCACCCCTCCACTTT. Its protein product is CASTTGSGNSPLHF.

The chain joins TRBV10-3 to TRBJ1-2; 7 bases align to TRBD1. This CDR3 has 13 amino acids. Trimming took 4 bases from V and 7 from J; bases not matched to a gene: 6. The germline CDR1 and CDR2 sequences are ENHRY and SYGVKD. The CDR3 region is CAISGGGESGYTF. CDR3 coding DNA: TGTGCCATCAGTGGAGGGGGCGAGAGTGGCTACACCTTC.

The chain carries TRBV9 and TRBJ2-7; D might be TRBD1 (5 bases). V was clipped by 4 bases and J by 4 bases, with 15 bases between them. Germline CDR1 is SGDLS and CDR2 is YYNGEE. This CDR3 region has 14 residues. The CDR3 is CASSPYLTGYEQYF. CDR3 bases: TGTGCCAGCAGCCCATATCTTACAGGTTACGAGCAGTACTTC.

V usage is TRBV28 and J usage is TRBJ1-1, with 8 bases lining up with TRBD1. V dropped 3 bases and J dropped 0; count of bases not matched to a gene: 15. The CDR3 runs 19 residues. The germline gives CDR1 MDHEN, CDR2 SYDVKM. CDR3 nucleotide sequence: TGTGCCAGCAGTTTCAGACTAGGGACAGGTAGGGGATTGAACACTGAAGCTTTCTTT. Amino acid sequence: CASSFRLGTGRGLNTEAFF. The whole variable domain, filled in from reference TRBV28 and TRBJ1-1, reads DVKVTQSSRYLVKRTGEKVFLECVQDMDHENMFWYRQDPGLGLRLIYFSYDVKMKEKGDIPEGYSVSREKKERFSLILESASTNQTSMYLCASSFRLGTGRGLNTEAFFGQGTRLTVV.

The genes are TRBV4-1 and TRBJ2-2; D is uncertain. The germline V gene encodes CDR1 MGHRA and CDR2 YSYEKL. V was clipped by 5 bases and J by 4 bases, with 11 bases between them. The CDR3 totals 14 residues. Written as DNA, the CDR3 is TGCGCCAGCAGCGCCCGGTCGGTCACCGGGGAGCTGTTTTTT. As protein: CASSARSVTGELFF.

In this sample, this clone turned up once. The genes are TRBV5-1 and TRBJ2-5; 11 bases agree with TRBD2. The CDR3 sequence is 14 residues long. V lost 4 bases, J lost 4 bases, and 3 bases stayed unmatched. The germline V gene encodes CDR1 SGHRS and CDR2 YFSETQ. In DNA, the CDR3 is TGCGCCAGCAGCAGCGGGACTAGCGGAGAGACCCAGTACTTC. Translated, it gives CASSSGTSGETQYF.

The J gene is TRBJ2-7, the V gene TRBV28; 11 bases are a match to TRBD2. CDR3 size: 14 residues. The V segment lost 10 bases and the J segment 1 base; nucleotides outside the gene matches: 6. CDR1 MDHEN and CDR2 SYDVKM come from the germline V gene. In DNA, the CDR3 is TGTGCCACCAAGACTAGCGGGACGTCCTACGAGCAGTACTTC. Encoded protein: CATKTSGTSYEQYF.

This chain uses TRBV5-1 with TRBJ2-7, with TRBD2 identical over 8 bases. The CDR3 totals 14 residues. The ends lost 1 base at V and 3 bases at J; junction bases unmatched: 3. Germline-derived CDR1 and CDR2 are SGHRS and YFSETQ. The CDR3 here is CASSLSSGGYEQYF. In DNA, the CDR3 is TGCGCCAGCAGCTTGTCCAGCGGGGGCTACGAGCAGTACTTC.

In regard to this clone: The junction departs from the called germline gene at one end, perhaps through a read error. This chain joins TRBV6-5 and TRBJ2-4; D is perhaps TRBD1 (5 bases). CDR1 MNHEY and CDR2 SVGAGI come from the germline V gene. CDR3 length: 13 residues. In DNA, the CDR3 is TGTGCCAGCAGTTCGGCCAGGGAACACATTCAGTGCTTC. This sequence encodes CASSSAREHIQCF.